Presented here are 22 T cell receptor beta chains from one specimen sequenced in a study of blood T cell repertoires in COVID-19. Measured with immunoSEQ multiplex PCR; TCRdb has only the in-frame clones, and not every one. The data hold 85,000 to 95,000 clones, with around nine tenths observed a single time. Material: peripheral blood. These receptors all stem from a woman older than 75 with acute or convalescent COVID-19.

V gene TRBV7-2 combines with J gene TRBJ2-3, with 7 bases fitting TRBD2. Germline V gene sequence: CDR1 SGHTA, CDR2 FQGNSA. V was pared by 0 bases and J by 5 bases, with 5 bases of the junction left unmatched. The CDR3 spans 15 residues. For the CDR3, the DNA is TGTGCCAGCAGCTTAGCGGCGGGGGTCGGAGATACGCAGTATTTT. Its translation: CASSLAAGVGDTQYF.

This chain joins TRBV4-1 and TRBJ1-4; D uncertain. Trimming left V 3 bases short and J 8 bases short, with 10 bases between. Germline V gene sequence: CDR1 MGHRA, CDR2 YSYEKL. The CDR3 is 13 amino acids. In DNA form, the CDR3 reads TGCGCCAGCAGCCATCAGACAATCGAAAAACTGTTTTTT. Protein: CASSHQTIEKLFF.

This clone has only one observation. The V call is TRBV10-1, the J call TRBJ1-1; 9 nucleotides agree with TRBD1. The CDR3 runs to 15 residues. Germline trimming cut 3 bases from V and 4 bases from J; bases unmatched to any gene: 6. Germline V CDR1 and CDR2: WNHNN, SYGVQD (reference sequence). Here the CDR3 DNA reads TGCGCCAGCAGTGACAACAGGGGGCTAGGCACTGAAGCTTTCTTT. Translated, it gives CASSDNRGLGTEAFF.

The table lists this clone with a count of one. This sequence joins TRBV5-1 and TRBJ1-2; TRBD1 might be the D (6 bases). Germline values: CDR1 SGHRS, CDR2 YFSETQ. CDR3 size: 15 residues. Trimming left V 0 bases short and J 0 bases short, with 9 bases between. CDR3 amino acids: CASSLGGGPNYGYTF. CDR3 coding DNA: TGCGCCAGCAGCTTGGGCGGGGGGCCTAACTATGGCTACACCTTC. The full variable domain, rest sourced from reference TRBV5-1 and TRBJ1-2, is KAGVTQTPRYLIKTRGQQVTLSCSPISGHRSVSWYQQTPGQGLQFLFEYFSETQRNKGNFPGRFSGRQFSNSRSEMNVSTLELGDSALYLCASSLGGGPNYGYTFGSGTRLTVV.

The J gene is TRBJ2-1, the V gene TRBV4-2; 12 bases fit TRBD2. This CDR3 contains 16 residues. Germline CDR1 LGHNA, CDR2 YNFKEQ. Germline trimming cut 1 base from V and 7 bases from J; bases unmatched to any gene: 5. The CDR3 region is CASSQALAGGSNEQFF. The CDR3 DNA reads TGTGCCAGCAGCCAAGCACTAGCGGGGGGCTCGAATGAGCAGTTCTTC.

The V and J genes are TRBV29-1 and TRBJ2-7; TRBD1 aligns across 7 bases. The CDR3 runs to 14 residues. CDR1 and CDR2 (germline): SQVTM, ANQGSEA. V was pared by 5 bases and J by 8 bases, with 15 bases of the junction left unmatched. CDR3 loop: CSVNKGTAPTKQYF. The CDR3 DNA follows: TGCAGCGTTAATAAAGGGACAGCACCTACGAAGCAGTACTTC.

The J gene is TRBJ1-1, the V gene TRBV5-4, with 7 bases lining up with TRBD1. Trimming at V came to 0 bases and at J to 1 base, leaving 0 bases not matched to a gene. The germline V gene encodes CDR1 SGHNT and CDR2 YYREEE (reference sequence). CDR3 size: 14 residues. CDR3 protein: CASSLDRGNTEAFF. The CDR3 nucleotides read TGTGCCAGCAGCTTGGACAGGGGGAACACTGAAGCTTTCTTT.

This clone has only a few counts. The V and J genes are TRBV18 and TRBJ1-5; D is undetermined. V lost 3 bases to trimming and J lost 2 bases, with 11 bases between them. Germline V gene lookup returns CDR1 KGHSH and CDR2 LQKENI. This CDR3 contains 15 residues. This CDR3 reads CASSPRGTGNQPQHF. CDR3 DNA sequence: TGTGCCAGCTCACCTCGAGGCACCGGCAATCAGCCCCAGCATTTT. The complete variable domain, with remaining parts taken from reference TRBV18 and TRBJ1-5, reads NAGVMQNPRHLVRRRGQEARLRCSPMKGHSHVYWYRQLPEEGLKFMVYLQKENIIDESGMPKERFSAEFPKEGPSILRIQQVVRGDSAAYFCASSPRGTGNQPQHFGDGTRLSIL.

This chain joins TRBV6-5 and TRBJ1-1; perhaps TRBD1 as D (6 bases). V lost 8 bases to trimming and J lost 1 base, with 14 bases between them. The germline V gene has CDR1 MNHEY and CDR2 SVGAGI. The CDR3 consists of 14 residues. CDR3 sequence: CASLRGGKNTEAFF. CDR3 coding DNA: TGTGCCAGCTTACGGGGGGGCAAGAACACTGAAGCTTTCTTT.

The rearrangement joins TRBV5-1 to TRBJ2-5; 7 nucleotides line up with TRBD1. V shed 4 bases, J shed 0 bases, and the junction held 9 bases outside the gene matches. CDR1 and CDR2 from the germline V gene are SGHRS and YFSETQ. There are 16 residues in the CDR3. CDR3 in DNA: TGCGCCAGCAGCCCAAGGGGGCCCCCGTACCAAGAGACCCAGTACTTC. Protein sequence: CASSPRGPPYQETQYF.

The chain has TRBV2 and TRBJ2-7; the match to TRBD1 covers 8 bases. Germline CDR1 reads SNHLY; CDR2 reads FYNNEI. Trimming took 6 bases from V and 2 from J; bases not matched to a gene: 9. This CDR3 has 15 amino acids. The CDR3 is CASRERTGLTYEQYF. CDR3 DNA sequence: TGTGCCAGCAGGGAACGGACAGGGTTGACCTACGAGCAGTACTTC.

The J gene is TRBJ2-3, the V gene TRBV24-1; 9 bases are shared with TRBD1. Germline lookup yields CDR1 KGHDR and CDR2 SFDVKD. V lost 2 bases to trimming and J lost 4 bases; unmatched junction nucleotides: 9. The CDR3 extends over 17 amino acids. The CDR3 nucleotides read TGTGCCACCAGTGATTCGCCTGGACAGGGGCGGCCAGATACGCAGTATTTT. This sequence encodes CATSDSPGQGRPDTQYF.

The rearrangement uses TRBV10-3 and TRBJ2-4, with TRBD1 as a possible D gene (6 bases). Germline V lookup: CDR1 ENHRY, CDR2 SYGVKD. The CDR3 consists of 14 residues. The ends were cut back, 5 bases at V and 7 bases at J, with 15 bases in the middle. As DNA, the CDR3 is TGTGCCATCAGTCCTGACCGGGACACCAACATTCAGTACTTC. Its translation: CAISPDRDTNIQYF.

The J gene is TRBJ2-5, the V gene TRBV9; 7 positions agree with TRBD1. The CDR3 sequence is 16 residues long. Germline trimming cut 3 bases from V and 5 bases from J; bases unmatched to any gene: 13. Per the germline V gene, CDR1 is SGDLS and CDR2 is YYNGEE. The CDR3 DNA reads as TGTGCCAGCAGCGGTGGCGTGGCCAGGGGGTATGAGACCCAGTACTTC. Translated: CASSGGVARGYETQYF.

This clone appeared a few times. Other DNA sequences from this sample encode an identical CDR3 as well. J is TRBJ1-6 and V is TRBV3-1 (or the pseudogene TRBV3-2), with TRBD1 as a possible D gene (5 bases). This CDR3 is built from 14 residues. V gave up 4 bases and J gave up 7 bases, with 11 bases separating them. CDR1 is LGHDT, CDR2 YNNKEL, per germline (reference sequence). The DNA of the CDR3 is TGTGCCAGCAGCCCAGGGCAGGGAAATTCACCCCTCCACTTT. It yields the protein CASSPGQGNSPLHF.

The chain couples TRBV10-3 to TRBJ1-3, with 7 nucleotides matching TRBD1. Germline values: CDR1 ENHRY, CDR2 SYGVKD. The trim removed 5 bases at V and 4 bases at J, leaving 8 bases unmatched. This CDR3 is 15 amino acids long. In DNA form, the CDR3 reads TGTGCCATCAGTTCGACAGGGAAGACAGGAAACACCATATATTTT. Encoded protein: CAISSTGKTGNTIYF.

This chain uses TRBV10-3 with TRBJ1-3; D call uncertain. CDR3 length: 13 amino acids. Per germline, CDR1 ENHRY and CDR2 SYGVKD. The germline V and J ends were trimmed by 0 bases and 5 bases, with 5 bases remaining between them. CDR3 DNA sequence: TGTGCCATCAGTGAGTCGCGTCGAAACACCATATATTTT. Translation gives CAISESRRNTIYF.

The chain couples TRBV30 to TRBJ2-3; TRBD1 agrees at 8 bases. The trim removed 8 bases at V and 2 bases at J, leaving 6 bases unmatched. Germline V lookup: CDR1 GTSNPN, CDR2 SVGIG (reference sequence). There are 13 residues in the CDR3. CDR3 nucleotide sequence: TGTGCCCGCAACAGGGGGGACACAGATACGCAGTATTTT. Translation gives CARNRGDTDTQYF.

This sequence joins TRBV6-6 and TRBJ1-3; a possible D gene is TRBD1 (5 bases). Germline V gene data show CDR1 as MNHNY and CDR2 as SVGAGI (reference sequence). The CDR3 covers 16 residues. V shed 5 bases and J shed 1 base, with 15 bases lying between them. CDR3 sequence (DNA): TGTGCCAGCAGTAATCCCAGGGTATCATCTGGAAACACCATATATTTT. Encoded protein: CASSNPRVSSGNTIYF.

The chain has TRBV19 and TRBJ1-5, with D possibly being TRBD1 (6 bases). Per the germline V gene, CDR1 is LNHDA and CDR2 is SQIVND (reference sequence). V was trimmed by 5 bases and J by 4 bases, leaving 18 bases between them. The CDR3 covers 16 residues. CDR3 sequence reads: CASSARGGSGNQPQHF. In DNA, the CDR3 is TGTGCCAGTAGTGCCCGTGGGGGCTCGGGAAATCAGCCCCAGCATTTT.

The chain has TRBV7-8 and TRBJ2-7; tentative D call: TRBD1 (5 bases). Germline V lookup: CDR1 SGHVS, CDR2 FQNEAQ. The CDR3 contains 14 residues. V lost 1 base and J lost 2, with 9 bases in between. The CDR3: CASSLVQGAYEQYF. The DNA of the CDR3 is TGTGCCAGCAGCTTAGTCCAGGGTGCCTACGAGCAGTACTTC.

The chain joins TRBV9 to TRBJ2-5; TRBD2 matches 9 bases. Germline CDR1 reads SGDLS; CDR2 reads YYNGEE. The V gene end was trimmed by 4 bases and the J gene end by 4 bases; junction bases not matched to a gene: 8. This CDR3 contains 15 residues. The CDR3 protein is CASSITSGWRETQYF. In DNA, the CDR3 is TGTGCCAGCAGCATCACTAGCGGGTGGCGAGAGACCCAGTACTTC.